The 6 T cell receptor beta chains given below trace back to one sample, sequenced in a study of T cells in Graves' hyperthyroidism and ophthalmopathy. What was amplified from RNA transcripts were TCR beta CDR3 regions. During a first-round RT-PCR of the TCR CDR3, the HTBI primer set was used. Via MiXCR, TCRdb re-called the multiplex PCR reads, giving one row per CDR3 protein. This table has about 300,000 distinct CDR3 sequences, 13% appearing once. Material: blood. The source of these receptors is a woman between 25 and 40 years old with Graves' hyperthyroidism that later progressed to Graves' ophthalmopathy.

In its sample, this clonotype was seen a few times. The chain joins TRBV28 to TRBJ2-5; 7 positions agree with TRBD2. The V gene's germline CDR1 is MDHEN and CDR2 SYDVKM. The length of the CDR3 is 18 residues. Germline trimming cut 1 base from V and 5 bases from J; bases unmatched to any gene: 16. The CDR3 loop is CASSLFIRESGGRETQYF. The CDR3 bases are TGTGCCAGCAGTTTATTCATCCGGGAGTCGGGAGGCAGGGAGACCCAGTACTTC.

This clonotype has ten or more counts. The genes are TRBV18 and TRBJ1-1; D may be TRBD1 (5 bases). V gave up 4 bases and J gave up 4 bases, with 16 bases separating them. CDR1 is KGHSH and CDR2 is LQKENI in the germline V gene. CDR3 size: 15 residues. CDR3 nucleotides: TGTGCCAGCTCACTACCGGCCAGCGGGACCACTGAAGCTTTCTTT. This gives the protein CASSLPASGTTEAFF. The full variable domain, in which reference TRBV18 and TRBJ1-1 provide the parts outside the CDR3, is NAGVMQNPRHLVRRRGQEARLRCSPMKGHSHVYWYRQLPEEGLKFMVYLQKENIIDESGMPKERFSAEFPKEGPSILRIQQVVRGDSAAYFCASSLPASGTTEAFFGQGTRLTVV.

This chain connects TRBV19 to TRBJ2-3; TRBD2 agrees at 12 bases. Germline trimming cut 3 bases from V and 6 bases from J; bases unmatched to any gene: 4. The CDR3 is made up of 15 amino acids. The germline gives CDR1 LNHDA, CDR2 SQIVND (reference sequence). CDR3 bases: TGTGCCAGTAGTATCCTAGCGGGAGGGCATGATACGCAGTATTTT. This codes for CASSILAGGHDTQYF.

The rearrangement uses TRBV7-3 and TRBJ2-6; unclear D gene. Germline V lookup: CDR1 SGHTA, CDR2 FQGTGA. Trimming took 4 bases from V and 1 from J, leaving 11 bases between them. The CDR3 is made up of 16 amino acids. The CDR3 DNA reads as TGTGCCAGCAGCTACCTCCCGTTTTCTGGGGCCAACGTCCTGACTTTC. Encoded protein: CASSYLPFSGANVLTF.

Note on this clonotype: It may be a read error: a sequence one base away is much more abundant. The chain links TRBV11-2 to TRBJ1-3; TRBD1 might be the D (5 bases). V shed 8 bases and J shed 4 bases, with 24 bases lying between them. The germline V gene has CDR1 SGHAT and CDR2 FQNNGV. This CDR3 spans 17 amino acids. CDR3 sequence reads: CASCPTLGRGPGNTIYF. The CDR3 coding sequence is TGTGCCAGCTGCCCCACACTCGGGAGGGGTCCCGGAAACACCATATATTTT. Full variable domain (outside the CDR3, taken from reference TRBV11-2 and TRBJ1-3): EAGVAQSPRYKIIEKRQSVAFWCNPISGHATLYWYQQILGQGPKLLIQFQNNGVVDDSQLPKDRFSAERLKGVDSTLKIQPAKLEDSAVYLCASCPTLGRGPGNTIYFGEGSWLTVV.

Many counts were recorded for this clonotype. CDR3: CASSLPNISAVEKLFF. CDR3 nucleotide sequence: TGCGCCAGCAGCTTGCCGAATATATCGGCAGTTGAAAAACTGTTTTTT. The rearrangement links TRBV5-1 to TRBJ1-4; D remains unclear. The CDR3 has 16 amino acids. Trimming stripped 1 base from V and 7 bases from J, with 17 bases between. Germline V gene sequence: CDR1 SGHRS, CDR2 YFSETQ.